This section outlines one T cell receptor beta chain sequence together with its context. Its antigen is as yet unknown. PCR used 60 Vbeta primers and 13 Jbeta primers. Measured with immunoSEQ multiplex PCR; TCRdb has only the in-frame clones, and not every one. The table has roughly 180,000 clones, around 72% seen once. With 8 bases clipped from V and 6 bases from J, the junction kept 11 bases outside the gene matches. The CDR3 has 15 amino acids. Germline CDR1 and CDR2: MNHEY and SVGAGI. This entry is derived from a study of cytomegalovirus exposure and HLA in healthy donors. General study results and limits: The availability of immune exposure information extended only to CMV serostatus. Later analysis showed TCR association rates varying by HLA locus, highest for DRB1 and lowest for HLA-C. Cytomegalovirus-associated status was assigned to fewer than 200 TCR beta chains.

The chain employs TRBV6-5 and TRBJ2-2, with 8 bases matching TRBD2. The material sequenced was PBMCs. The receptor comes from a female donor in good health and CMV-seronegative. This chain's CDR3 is CASSVREGRSGELFF. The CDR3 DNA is TGTGCCAGCTCGGTCCGGGAGGGCCGGTCCGGGGAGCTGTTTTTT.